This TCR beta chain is drawn from a study of blood T cell repertoires in COVID-19. Study at large: Material from acute and convalescent COVID-19 was sourced from the United States, Italy and Spain. The cDNA or gDNA used as material had been derived from T cells, B-cell-depleted T cells, or PBMCs.

The CDR3 covers 14 residues. The germline V gene has CDR1 SEHNR and CDR2 FQNEAQ (reference sequence). V dropped 1 base and J dropped 4 bases, with 7 bases sitting between them. How the authors handled the data: Quantification of nucleated cells was approximated via reference gene primer amplification. Sequenced by immunoSEQ multiplex PCR; TCRdb stores in-frame clones only, minus some. That table supplies the V and J calls and clone size; D and trimming were determined from the DNA. The table shows more than 250,000 clones, with over 65% occurring only once. This TCR was sampled from a man in his sixties who had recovered from COVID-19. The rearrangement joins TRBV7-9 to TRBJ1-4, with D hard to call. The sample was peripheral blood. DNA for the CDR3: TGTGCCAGCAGCTTAGGTCACGGTAATGAAAAACTGTTTTTT. It encodes CASSLGHGNEKLFF.